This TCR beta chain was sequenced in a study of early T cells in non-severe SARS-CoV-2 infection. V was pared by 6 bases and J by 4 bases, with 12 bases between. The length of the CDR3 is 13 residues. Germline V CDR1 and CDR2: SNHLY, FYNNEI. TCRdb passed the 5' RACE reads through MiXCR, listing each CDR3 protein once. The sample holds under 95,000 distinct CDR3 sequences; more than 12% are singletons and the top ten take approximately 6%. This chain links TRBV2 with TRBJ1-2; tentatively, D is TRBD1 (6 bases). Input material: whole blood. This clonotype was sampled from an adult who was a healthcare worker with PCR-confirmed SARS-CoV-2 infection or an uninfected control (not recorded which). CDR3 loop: CASSSTGPYGYTF. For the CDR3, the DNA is TGTGCCAGCAGCTCCACAGGGCCCTATGGCTACACCTTC.